This TCR beta chain was obtained from a study of CD8+ T cells in alopecia areata. The germline V gene encodes CDR1 SGHDT and CDR2 YYEEEE. Trimming shortened V by 4 bases and J by 3 bases, and 16 bases separated the two germline ends. The CDR3 is made up of 16 amino acids. The authors extracted RNA and reverse transcribed it into cDNA as the sequencing template. Produced via immunoSEQ multiplex PCR; TCRdb's table is partial and in-frame only. Of hundreds of thousands of clones listed, more than 45% are singletons. Regarding treatment: oral pan-JAK inhibitor, 5-10 mg twice daily. Sequenced material: CD4+ T cells sorted from blood, taken at week 24, from a patient treated with tofacitinib. This chain connects TRBV5-6 to TRBJ2-2; D may be TRBD1 (5 bases). The clonotype was recovered from a human donor with alopecia areata. The chain's CDR3 is CASSPGGRVDTGELFF. As DNA, the CDR3 is TGTGCCAGCAGCCCAGGTGGCAGGGTGGACACCGGGGAGCTGTTTTTT.